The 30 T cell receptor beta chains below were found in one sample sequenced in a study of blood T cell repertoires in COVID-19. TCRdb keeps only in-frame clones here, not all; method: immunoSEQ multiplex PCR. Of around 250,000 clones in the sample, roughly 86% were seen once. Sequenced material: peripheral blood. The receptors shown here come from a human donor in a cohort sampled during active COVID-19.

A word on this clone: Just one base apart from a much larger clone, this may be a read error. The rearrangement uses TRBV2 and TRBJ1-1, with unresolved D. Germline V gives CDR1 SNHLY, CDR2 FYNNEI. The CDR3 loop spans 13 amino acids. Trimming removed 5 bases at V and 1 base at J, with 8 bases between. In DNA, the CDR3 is TGTGCCAGCAGTCCCGAGGGGAACACTGAAGCTTTCTTT. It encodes CASSPEGNTEAFF.

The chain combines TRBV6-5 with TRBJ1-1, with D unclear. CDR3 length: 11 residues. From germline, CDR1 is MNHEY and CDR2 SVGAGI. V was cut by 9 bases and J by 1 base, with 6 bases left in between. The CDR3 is CASNKNTEAFF. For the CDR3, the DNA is TGTGCCAGTAACAAGAACACTGAAGCTTTCTTT.

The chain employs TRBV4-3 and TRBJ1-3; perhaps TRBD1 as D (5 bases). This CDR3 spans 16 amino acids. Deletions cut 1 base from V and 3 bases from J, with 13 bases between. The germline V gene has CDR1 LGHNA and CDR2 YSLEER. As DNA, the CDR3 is TGCGCCAGCAGCCAAGGCCTGGGGGGAATTGGAAACACCATATATTTT. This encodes CASSQGLGGIGNTIYF.

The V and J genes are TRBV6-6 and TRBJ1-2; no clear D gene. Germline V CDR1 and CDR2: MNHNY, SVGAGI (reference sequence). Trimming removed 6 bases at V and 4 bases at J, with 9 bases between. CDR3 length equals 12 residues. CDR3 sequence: CASSVGSYGYTF. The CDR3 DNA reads TGTGCCAGCAGCGTGGGCTCCTATGGCTACACCTTC.

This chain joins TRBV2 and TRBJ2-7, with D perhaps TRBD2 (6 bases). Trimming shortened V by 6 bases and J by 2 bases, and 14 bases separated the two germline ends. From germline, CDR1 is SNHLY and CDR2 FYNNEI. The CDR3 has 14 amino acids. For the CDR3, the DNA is TGTGCCAGCAGGAGGGACTCAGCAACCTACGAGCAGTACTTC. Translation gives CASRRDSATYEQYF.

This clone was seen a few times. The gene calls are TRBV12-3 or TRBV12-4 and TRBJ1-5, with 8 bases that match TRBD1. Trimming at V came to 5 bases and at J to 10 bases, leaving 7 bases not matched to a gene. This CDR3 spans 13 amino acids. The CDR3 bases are TGTGCCAGCAGTCAAGACAGGGGACAACCCCAGCATTTT. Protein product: CASSQDRGQPQHF.

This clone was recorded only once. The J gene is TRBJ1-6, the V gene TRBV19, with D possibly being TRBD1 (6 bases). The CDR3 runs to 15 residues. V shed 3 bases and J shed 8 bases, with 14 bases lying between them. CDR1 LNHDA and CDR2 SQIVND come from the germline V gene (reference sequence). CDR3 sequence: CASSMEDSSYSPLHF. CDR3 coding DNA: TGTGCCAGTAGTATGGAGGACAGTAGTTATTCACCCCTCCACTTT.

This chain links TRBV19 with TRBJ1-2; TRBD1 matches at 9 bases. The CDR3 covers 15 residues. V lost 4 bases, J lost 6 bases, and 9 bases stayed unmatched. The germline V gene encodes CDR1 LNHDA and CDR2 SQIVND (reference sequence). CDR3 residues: CASSTPGQGLDGYTF. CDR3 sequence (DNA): TGTGCCAGTAGTACTCCGGGACAGGGTCTTGATGGCTACACCTTC. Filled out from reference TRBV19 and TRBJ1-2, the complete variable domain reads DGGITQSPKYLFRKEGQNVTLSCEQNLNHDAMYWYRQDPGQGLRLIYYSQIVNDFQKGDIAEGYSVSREKKESFPLTVTSAQKNPTAFYLCASSTPGQGLDGYTFGSGTRLTVV.

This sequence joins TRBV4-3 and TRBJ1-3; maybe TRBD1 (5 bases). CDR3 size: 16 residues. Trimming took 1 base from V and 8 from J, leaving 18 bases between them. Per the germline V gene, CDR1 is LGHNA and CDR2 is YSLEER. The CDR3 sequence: CASSQGAIAGEHTIYF. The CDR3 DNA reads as TGCGCCAGCAGCCAAGGTGCTATTGCGGGGGAACACACCATATATTTT.

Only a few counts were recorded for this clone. CDR3 residues: CASSPSHTYNSPLHF. The CDR3 DNA follows: TGCGCCAGCAGCCCCTCCCATACTTATAATTCACCCCTCCACTTT. The chain is built from TRBV4-3 and TRBJ1-6; D uncertain. The CDR3 totals 15 residues. Germline CDR1 reads LGHNA; CDR2 reads YSLEER. V shed 4 bases and J shed 4 bases, with 11 bases lying between them.

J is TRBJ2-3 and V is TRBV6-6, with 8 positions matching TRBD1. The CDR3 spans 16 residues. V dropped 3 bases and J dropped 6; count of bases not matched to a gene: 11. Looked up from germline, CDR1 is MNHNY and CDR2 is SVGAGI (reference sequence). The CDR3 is CASSYSGQGILDTQYF. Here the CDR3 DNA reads TGTGCCAGCAGTTATTCAGGACAGGGAATCCTGGATACGCAGTATTTT.

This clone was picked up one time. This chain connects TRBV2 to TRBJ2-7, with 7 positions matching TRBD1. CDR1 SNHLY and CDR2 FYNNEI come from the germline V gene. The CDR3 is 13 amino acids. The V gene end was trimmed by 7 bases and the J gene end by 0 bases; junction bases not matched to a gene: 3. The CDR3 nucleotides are TGTGCCAGCAAGACAGGGAGCTCCTACGAGCAGTACTTC. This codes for CASKTGSSYEQYF.

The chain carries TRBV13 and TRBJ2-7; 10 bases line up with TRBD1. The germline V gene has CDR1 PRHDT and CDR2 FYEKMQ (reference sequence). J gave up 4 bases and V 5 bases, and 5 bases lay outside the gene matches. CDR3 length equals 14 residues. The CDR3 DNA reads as TGTGCCAGCAGCCCCCGGGACAGGGGATACGAGCAGTACTTC. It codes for CASSPRDRGYEQYF.

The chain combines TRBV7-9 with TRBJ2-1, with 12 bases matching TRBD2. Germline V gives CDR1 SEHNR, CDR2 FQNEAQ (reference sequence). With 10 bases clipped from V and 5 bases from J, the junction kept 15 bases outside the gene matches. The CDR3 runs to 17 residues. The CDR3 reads CAIQLAGGPARDNEQFF. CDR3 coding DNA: TGTGCCATCCAACTAGCGGGAGGCCCTGCGAGGGACAATGAGCAGTTCTTC.

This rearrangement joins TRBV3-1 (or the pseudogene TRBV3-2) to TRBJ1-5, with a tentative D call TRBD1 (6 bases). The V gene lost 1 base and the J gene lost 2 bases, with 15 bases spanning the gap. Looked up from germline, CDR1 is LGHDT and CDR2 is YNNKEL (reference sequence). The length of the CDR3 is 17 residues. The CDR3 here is CASSQGKGGLGNQPQHF. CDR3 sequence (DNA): TGTGCCAGCAGCCAAGGGAAGGGGGGGCTGGGCAATCAGCCCCAGCATTTT.

The CDR3 DNA is TGTGCCAGCAGTAGGGGGACTAGCGGGGGGTCCGAGCAGTACTTC. Residues: CASSRGTSGGSEQYF. The J gene is TRBJ2-7, the V gene TRBV27, with 15 bases identical to TRBD2. The germline V gene has CDR1 MNHEY and CDR2 SMNVEV (reference sequence). Germline trimming cut 5 bases from V and 6 bases from J; bases unmatched to any gene: 5. This CDR3 has 15 amino acids.

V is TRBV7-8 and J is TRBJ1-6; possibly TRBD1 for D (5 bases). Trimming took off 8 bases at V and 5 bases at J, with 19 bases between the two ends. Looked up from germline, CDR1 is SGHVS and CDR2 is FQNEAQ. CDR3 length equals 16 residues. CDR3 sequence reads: CASQPTELFHNSPLHF. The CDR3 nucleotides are TGTGCCAGCCAACCGACAGAATTGTTCCATAATTCACCCCTCCACTTT.

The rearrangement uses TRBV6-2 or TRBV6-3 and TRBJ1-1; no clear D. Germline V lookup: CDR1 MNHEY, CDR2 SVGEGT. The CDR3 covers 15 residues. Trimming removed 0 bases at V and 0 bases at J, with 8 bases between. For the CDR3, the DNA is TGTGCCAGCAGTTACTCCCCTAGATTGAACACTGAAGCTTTCTTT. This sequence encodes CASSYSPRLNTEAFF.

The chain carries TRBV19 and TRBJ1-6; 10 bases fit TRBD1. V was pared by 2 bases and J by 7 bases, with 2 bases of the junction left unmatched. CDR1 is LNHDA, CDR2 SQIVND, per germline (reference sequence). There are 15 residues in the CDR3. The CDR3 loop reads CASSIPGQGNSPLHF. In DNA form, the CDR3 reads TGTGCCAGTAGTATACCGGGACAGGGGAATTCACCCCTCCACTTT.

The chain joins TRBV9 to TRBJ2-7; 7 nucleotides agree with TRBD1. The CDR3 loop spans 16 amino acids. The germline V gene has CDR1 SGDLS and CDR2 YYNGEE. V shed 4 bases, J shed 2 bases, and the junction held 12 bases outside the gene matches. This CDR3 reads CASSLEYRGGTYEQYF. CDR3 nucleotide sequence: TGTGCCAGCAGCCTAGAATACAGGGGTGGAACCTACGAGCAGTACTTC.

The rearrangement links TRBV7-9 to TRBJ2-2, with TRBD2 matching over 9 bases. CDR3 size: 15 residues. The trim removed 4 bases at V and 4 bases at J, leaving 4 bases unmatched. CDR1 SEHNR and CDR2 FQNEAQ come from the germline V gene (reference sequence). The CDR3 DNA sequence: TGTGCCAGCAGCTCCGGGACTAGCAGCACCGGGGAGCTGTTTTTT. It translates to CASSSGTSSTGELFF.

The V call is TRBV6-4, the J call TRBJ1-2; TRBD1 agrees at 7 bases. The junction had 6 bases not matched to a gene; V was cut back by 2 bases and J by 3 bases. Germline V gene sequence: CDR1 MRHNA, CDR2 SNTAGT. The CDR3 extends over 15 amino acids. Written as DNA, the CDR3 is TGTGCCAGCAGTGACCATCCCGGGACAGACTATGGCTACACCTTC. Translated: CASSDHPGTDYGYTF.

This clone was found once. Here the CDR3 DNA reads TGTGCCACCAAACCCTGGACAGGGGGAGGTAACACCGGGGAGCTGTTTTTT. Its protein product is CATKPWTGGGNTGELFF. V gene TRBV24-1 combines with J gene TRBJ2-2; 10 nucleotides align to TRBD1. J was trimmed by 2 bases and V by 8 bases; bases with no gene match: 10. CDR1 is KGHDR and CDR2 is SFDVKD in the germline V gene. This CDR3 is 17 amino acids long.

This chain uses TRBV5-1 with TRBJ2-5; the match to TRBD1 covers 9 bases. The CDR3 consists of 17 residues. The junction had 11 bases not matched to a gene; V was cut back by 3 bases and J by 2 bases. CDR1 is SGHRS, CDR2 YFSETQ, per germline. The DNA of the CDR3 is TGCGCCAGCAGCTCTGCACAGGGGGCGAGCTTACAAGAGACCCAGTACTTC. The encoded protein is CASSSAQGASLQETQYF. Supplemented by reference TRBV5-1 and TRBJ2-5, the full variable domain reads KAGVTQTPRYLIKTRGQQVTLSCSPISGHRSVSWYQQTPGQGLQFLFEYFSETQRNKGNFPGRFSGRQFSNSRSEMNVSTLELGDSALYLCASSSAQGASLQETQYFGPGTRLLVL.

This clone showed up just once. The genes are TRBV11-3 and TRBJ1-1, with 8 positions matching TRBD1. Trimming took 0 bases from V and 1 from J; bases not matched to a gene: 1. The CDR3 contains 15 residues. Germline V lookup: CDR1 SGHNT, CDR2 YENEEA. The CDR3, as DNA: TGTGCCAGCAGCTTAGAGACAGGGGCGAACACTGAAGCTTTCTTT. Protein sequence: CASSLETGANTEAFF.

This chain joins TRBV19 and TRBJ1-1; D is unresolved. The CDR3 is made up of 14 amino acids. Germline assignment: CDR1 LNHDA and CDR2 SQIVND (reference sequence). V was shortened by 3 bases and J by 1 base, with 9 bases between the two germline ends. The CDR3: CASSIERGNTEAFF. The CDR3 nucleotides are TGTGCCAGTAGTATCGAACGAGGGAACACTGAAGCTTTCTTT.

The CDR3: CASSYLAVMNTEAFF. CDR3 coding DNA: TGTGCCAGCAGTTACTTGGCTGTCATGAACACTGAAGCTTTCTTT. The chain carries TRBV6-5 and TRBJ1-1, with unresolved D. The V end was cut by 1 base, the J end by 0 bases, with 9 bases between. The CDR3 is 15 amino acids. CDR1 is MNHEY and CDR2 is SVGAGI in the germline V gene.

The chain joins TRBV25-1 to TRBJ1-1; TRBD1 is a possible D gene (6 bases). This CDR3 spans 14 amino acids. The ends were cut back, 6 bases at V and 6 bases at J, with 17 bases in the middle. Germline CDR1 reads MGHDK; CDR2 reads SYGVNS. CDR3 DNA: TGTGCCAGCAGGCGGCCAGGGGAGATCGCTGAAGCTTTCTTT. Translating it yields CASRRPGEIAEAFF.

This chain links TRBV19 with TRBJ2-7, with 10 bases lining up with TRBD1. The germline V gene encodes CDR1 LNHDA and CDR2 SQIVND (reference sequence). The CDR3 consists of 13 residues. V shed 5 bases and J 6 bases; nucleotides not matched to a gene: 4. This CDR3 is CASSLTGGGEQYF. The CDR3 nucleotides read TGTGCCAGTAGTCTGACAGGGGGCGGCGAGCAGTACTTC.

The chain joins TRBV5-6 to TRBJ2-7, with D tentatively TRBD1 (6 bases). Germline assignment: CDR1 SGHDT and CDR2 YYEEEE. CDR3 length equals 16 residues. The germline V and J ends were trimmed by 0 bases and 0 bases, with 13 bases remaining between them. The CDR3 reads CASSLVIGGPSYEQYF. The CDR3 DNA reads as TGTGCCAGCAGCTTGGTAATAGGGGGACCCTCCTACGAGCAGTACTTC.